The entry that follows covers one T cell receptor (beta chain) sequence. Its antigen remains unidentified. This specimen comes from a study of a mutant IDH1 vaccine in newly diagnosed glioma. Study background: Mean patient age was around 40 years; approximately 60% were male and approximately 40% female.

Time point defined: week 47, end of study. Each dose delivered 300 ug of mutant IDH1 20-mer peptide subcutaneously with imiquimod. There were eight vaccinations for patients, given in weeks 1, 3, 5, 7, 11, 15, 19 and 23. Produced via immunoSEQ multiplex PCR; TCRdb's table is partial and in-frame only. The data show about 54,000 clones, about four fifths seen once. Study outcomes and limitations: Seemingly, pseudoprogression had no relation to changes in the top peripheral T cell clonotypes.

The J segment lost 6 bases and the V segment lost 3 bases, leaving 3 bases of the junction unmatched. The CDR3 length is 14 residues. CDR1 is SGDLS and CDR2 is YYNGEE in the germline V gene. This chain connects TRBV9 to TRBJ1-6, with 7 bases lining up with TRBD1. The receptor's source is a woman aged 45-60 years with glioma. Sequenced material: PBMCs, taken from a glioma patient whose treatment included an IDH1 peptide vaccine. The CDR3 loop is CASSAGTANSPLHF. For the CDR3, the DNA is TGTGCCAGCAGCGCCGGGACAGCTAATTCACCCCTCCACTTT. The complete variable domain, with remaining parts taken from reference TRBV9 and TRBJ1-6, reads DSGVTQTPKHLITATGQRVTLRCSPRSGDLSVYWYQQSLDQGLQFLIQYYNGEERAKGNILERFSAQQFPDLHSELNLSSLELGDSALYFCASSAGTANSPLHFGNGTRLTVT.